This TCR beta chain was captured by sequencing in a study of cytomegalovirus exposure and HLA in healthy donors. Study details: The approximately 120 validation repertoires and the approximately 700 first-cohort repertoires shared a platform, a later analysis reported. Findings and limits, study-wide: It was reportedly the case that the classifier diagnosed cytomegalovirus status with high specificity and sensitivity. Most sequenced TCRs were rare (though some public TCRs occurred in many donors).

Separate from the 666-subject first cohort was the roughly 120-subject validation cohort, to which the donors belonged. Assay: immunoSEQ multiplex PCR; the TCRdb copy retains only in-frame clones and omits some. The sample has 65,000 to 100,000 clones; roughly 93% are singletons. The CDR3 runs to 16 residues. V lost 4 bases, J lost 3 bases, and 7 bases stayed unmatched. Germline V gene lookup returns CDR1 LNHDA and CDR2 SQIVND (reference sequence). On this clone: Its antigen is unidentified.

This TCR was sampled from a young woman in good health and CMV-seronegative. This chain connects TRBV19 to TRBJ2-2, with 8 bases identical to TRBD1. The source material was PBMCs. The CDR3 nucleotides are TGTGCCAGTAGTAACCCAGGGGGCGCGGACACCGGGGAGCTGTTTTTT. Protein product: CASSNPGGADTGELFF.